This T cell receptor (beta chain) came from a study of T-cell reconstitution after alpha-beta-depleted transplantation in children. Notes on the study in general: It was surviving recipient T cells and thymic progenitors that gave some patients high TCRbeta diversity at day 60.

The length of the CDR3 is 12 residues. V dropped 5 bases and J dropped 6 bases, with 14 bases sitting between them. CDR1 is GTSNPN and CDR2 is SVGIG in the germline V gene (reference sequence). Preparing the TCRbeta library involved the use of unique molecular identifiers. TCRdb re-called the PCR reads with MiXCR, one entry per CDR3 protein. The sample contains around 500,000 distinct CDR3 sequences, 23% of which appear only once. Of note for this clonotype: Antigen unknown.

The gene calls are TRBV30 and TRBJ2-7; D remains unclear. The specimen was PBMCs, mostly from graft donor cells, collected 360 days after TCRalphabeta/CD19-depleted stem cell transplant. The TCR comes from a boy under two years old who had a stem cell transplant for acute myeloid leukemia, so the T cells may come from the graft donor. In DNA form, the CDR3 reads TGTGCCTGGTCAAGGGTCGTGGGCGAGCAGTACTTC. Translating it yields CAWSRVVGEQYF.